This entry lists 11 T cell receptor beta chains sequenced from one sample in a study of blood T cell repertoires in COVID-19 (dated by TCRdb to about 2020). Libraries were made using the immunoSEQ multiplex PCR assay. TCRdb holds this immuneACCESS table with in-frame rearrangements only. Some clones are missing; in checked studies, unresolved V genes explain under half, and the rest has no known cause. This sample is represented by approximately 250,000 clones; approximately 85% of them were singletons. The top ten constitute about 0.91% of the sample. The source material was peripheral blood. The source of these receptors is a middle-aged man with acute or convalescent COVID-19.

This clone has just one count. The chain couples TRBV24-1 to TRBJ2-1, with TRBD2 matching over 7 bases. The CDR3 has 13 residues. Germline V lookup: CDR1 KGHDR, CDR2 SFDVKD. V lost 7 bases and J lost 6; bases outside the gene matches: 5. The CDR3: CATRDGGVNEQFF. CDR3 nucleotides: TGTGCCACCAGAGATGGGGGGGTCAATGAGCAGTTCTTC.

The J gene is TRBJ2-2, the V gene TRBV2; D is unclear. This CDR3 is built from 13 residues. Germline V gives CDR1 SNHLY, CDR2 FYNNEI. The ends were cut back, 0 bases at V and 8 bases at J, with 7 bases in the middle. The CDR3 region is CASSEAWAGELFF. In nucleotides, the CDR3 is TGTGCCAGCAGTGAAGCGTGGGCTGGGGAGCTGTTTTTT.

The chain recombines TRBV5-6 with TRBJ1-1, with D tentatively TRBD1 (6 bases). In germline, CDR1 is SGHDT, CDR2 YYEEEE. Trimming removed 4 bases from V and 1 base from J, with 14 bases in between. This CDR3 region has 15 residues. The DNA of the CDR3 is TGTGCCAGCAGCCCTAGGGGGTACGGGAACACTGAAGCTTTCTTT. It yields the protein CASSPRGYGNTEAFF.

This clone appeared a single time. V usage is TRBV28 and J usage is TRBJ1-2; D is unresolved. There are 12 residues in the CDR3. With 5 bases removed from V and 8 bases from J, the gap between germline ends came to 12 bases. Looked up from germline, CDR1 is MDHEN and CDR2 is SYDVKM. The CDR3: CASSSAFLGYTF. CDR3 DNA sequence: TGTGCCAGCAGTAGCGCCTTTCTCGGCTACACCTTC.

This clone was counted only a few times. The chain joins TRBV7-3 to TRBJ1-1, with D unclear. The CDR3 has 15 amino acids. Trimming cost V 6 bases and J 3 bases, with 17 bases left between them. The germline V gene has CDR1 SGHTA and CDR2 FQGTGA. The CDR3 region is CASRLAQVSDTEAFF. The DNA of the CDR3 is TGTGCCAGCAGGTTGGCCCAGGTTTCAGACACTGAAGCTTTCTTT. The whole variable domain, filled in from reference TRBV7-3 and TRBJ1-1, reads GAGVSQTPSNKVTEKGKYVELRCDPISGHTALYWYRQSLGQGPEFLIYFQGTGAADDSGLPNDRFFAVRPEGSVSTLKIQRTERGDSAVYLCASRLAQVSDTEAFFGQGTRLTVV.

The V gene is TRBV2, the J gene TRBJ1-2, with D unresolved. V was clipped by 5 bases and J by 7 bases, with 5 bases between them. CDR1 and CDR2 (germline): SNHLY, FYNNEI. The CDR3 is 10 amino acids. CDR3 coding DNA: TGTGCCAGCAGTTCCTCTGGCTACACCTTC. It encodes CASSSSGYTF.

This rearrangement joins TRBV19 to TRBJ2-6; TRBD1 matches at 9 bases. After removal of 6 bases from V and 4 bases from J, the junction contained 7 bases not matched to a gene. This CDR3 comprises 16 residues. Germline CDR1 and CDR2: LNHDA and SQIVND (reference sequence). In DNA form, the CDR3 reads TGTGCCAGTAGCCGGGACAGGGAAACCGGGGCCAACGTCCTGACTTTC. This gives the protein CASSRDRETGANVLTF.

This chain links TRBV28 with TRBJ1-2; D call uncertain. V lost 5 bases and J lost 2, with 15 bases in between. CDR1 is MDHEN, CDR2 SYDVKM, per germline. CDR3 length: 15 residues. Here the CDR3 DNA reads TGTGCCAGCAGTCTCCCGAGAGAGGGAAACTATGGCTACACCTTC. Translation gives CASSLPREGNYGYTF.

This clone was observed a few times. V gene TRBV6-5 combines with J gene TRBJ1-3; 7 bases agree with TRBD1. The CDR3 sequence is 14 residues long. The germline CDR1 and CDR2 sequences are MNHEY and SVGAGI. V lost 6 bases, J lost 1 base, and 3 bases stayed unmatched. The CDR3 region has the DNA TGTGCCAGCAGATTCAGGGGGTCTGGAAACACCATATATTTT. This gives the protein CASRFRGSGNTIYF.

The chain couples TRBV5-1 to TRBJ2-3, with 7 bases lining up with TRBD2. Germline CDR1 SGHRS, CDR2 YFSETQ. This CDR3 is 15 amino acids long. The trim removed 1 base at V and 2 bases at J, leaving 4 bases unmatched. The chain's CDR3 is CASSLRRELTDTQYF. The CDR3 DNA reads TGCGCCAGCAGCTTGAGGCGGGAGCTCACAGATACGCAGTATTTT.

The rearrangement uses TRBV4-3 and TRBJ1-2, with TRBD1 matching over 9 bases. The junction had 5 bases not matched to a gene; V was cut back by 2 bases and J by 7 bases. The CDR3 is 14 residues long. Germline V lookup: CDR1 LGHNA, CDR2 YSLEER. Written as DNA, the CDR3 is TGCGCCAGCAGCCAAAATGACAGGGGGGCTGGCTACACCTTC. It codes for CASSQNDRGAGYTF.